The source of this T cell receptor beta chain is a study of shared clonotypes between healthy human individuals. Study-wide results and caveats: Non-shared clonotypes displayed generation probabilities falling below those of clonotypes present in all four donors.

Profiling relied on immunoSEQ multiplex PCR, and the TCRdb table lists in-frame clones only, not all of them. Among some 2,100,000 clones listed, roughly 91% were seen once. CD45RO negativity and positive selection for CCR7 defined naive CD8 cells, a population that excluded terminally differentiated effector memory CD45RA+ cells. Each of the donors was a healthy adult who was HIV-negative and had not had a recent acute infection or vaccination. A remark on this clone: Its antigen is undetermined.

V shed 5 bases and J shed 7 bases, with 17 bases lying between them. This CDR3 has 14 residues. Germline values: CDR1 MDHEN, CDR2 SYDVKM. The TCR was taken from a man aged 18-30 years in good health. Some clones in this sample may be carry-over from other donors' samples. Sequencing was carried out using naive CD8+ T cells from PBMCs. The rearrangement joins TRBV28 to TRBJ2-5, with D perhaps assigned TRBD1 or TRBD2 (5 bases each). The CDR3 region is CASSLGTSRATQYF. The DNA for the CDR3 is TGTGCCAGCAGTCTGGGGACCTCACGAGCGACCCAGTACTTC.